This record looks at one TCR beta chain sequence and its context. Its antigen is as yet unknown. A second roughly 6 to 12 cycle PCR used barcoded and J-beta primers. TCRdb ran MiXCR on the 5' RACE reads and lists one entry per CDR3 protein. Here the sample spans hundreds of thousands of distinct CDR3 sequences, 35% to 50% being singletons. Trimming removed 5 bases from V and 10 bases from J, with 18 bases in between. The CDR3 is made up of 14 amino acids. CDR1 and CDR2 from the germline V gene are SGHAT and FQDESV (reference sequence). The data derive from a study of blood T cells in healthy people across ages. Notes on the study in general: The donors' CMV status was not determined, possibly confounding changes in expanded clonotypes.

This clonotype was sampled from a man older than 75 in good health. The sequencing sample was made of blood. The chain combines TRBV11-1 with TRBJ2-1; D remains unclear. The CDR3 loop is CASSLNSPIYEQFF. The CDR3 region has the DNA TGTGCCAGCAGCCTCAACTCCCCGATCTACGAGCAGTTCTTC.